This passage covers 20 T cell receptor beta chains from one sample sequenced in a study of T cell responses to AZD1222 COVID-19 vaccine. Clones were sequenced by immunoSEQ multiplex PCR, and TCRdb holds only the in-frame ones, with some missing. The sample has approximately 150,000 clones; over 85% are singletons. Here the sequenced sample was peripheral blood, taken on day 0 of AZD1222 vaccination. These receptors originate from an adult in good health.

On this clone itself: A junction boundary mismatches the germline segment, possibly from a read error. V usage is TRBV28 and J usage is TRBJ1-2; TRBD1 aligns across 10 bases. Germline values: CDR1 MDHEN, CDR2 SYDVKM. This CDR3 has 13 residues. The CDR3 nucleotides are TGTGCCAGCATTCCGGGACAGGGGATCTATGAATCCTTC. This codes for CASIPGQGIYESF.

This chain joins TRBV7-8 and TRBJ1-2; TRBD1 matches 9 bases. V was clipped by 0 bases and J by 8 bases; unmatched bases: 7. The CDR3 runs to 15 residues. Germline V gene data show CDR1 as SGHVS and CDR2 as FQNEAQ. The CDR3 spells CASSLARTGVRGYTF. For the CDR3, the DNA is TGTGCCAGCAGCTTAGCAAGGACAGGGGTGAGGGGCTACACCTTC. Full variable domain (remainder filled in from reference TRBV7-8 and TRBJ1-2): GAGVSQSPRYKVAKRGQDVALRCDPISGHVSLFWYQQALGQGPEFLTYFQNEAQLDKSGLPSDRFFAERPEGSVSTLKIQRTQQEDSAVYLCASSLARTGVRGYTFGSGTRLTVV.

V gene TRBV7-9 combines with J gene TRBJ1-1; tentative D call: TRBD1 (5 bases). This CDR3 is built from 15 residues. The V gene lost 5 bases and the J gene lost 1 base, with 14 bases spanning the gap. In germline, CDR1 is SEHNR, CDR2 FQNEAQ (reference sequence). Here the CDR3 reads CASSRPPGTNTEAFF. In DNA form, the CDR3 reads TGTGCCAGCAGCCGACCCCCCGGGACGAACACTGAAGCTTTCTTT.

This clone was found a few times. V and J are TRBV10-3 and TRBJ1-1, with TRBD1 matching 8 bases. Germline V gene data show CDR1 as ENHRY and CDR2 as SYGVKD. The CDR3 totals 13 residues. With V trimmed by 8 bases and J by 3 bases, 5 bases remained unmatched. In nucleotides, the CDR3 is TGTGCCATCGGGAAGACAGGGGACACTGAAGCTTTCTTT. It specifies CAIGKTGDTEAFF.

This clone was counted between two and nine times. The V and J genes are TRBV7-9 and TRBJ2-7; 8 positions match TRBD2. CDR1 is SEHNR, CDR2 FQNEAQ, per germline (reference sequence). This CDR3 spans 13 amino acids. Trimming removed 6 bases from V and 5 bases from J; junction bases left unmatched: 6. CDR3 DNA: TGTGCCAGCAGGGGTACGGGAGGGAACGAGCAGTACTTC. As protein: CASRGTGGNEQYF.

V and J are TRBV19 and TRBJ1-4, with unresolved D. Germline CDR1 reads LNHDA; CDR2 reads SQIVND (reference sequence). V was pared by 6 bases and J by 13 bases, with 30 bases between. This CDR3 spans 17 amino acids. The CDR3 loop reads CASSPLYGLGRPEGLFF. The CDR3 DNA follows: TGTGCCAGTAGCCCTTTATACGGACTTGGTCGCCCCGAAGGACTGTTTTTT.

This chain links TRBV6-1 with TRBJ2-1; 12 bases line up with TRBD1. Germline values: CDR1 MNHNS, CDR2 SASEGT. Losses at the gene ends were 1 base for V and 8 bases for J; bases not matched to a gene: 6. The CDR3 runs 16 residues. CDR3 amino acids: CASSEEGTGGKDEQFF. Here the CDR3 DNA reads TGTGCCAGCAGTGAAGAGGGGACAGGGGGCAAGGATGAGCAGTTCTTC.

Worth noting for this clone: This specimen includes other DNA sequences encoding the same CDR3. The gene calls are TRBV12-3 or TRBV12-4 and TRBJ2-1; no reliable D call. The V end was cut by 3 bases, the J end by 2 bases, with 5 bases between. The CDR3 spans 13 residues. CDR3 DNA sequence: TGTGCCAGCAGTTTCGGAGCCTACAATGAGCAGTTCTTC. Its translation is CASSFGAYNEQFF.

This chain uses TRBV9 with TRBJ1-1; no reliable D call. The CDR3 consists of 13 residues. The germline V gene encodes CDR1 SGDLS and CDR2 YYNGEE. V was clipped by 6 bases and J by 4 bases, with 13 bases between them. The chain's CDR3 is CASTPRTVTEAFF. In DNA, the CDR3 is TGTGCCAGCACTCCCAGAACAGTCACTGAAGCTTTCTTT.

The chain couples TRBV4-1 to TRBJ2-5, with 9 bases aligning to TRBD1. The length of the CDR3 is 16 residues. V was clipped by 2 bases and J by 1 base; unmatched bases: 5. Per the germline V gene, CDR1 is MGHRA and CDR2 is YSYEKL. The CDR3 sequence: CASSQHGDRVQETQYF. DNA of the CDR3: TGCGCCAGCAGCCAACATGGGGACAGGGTCCAAGAGACCCAGTACTTC.

In this sample, this clone turned up once. The genes are TRBV14 and TRBJ1-3; no reliable D call. CDR3 length equals 14 residues. Looked up from germline, CDR1 is SGHDN and CDR2 is FVKESK. Trimming took 5 bases from V and 4 from J, leaving 12 bases between them. CDR3 coding DNA: TGTGCCAGCAGCTCTCTCGGACTCGGAAACACCATATATTTT. This sequence encodes CASSSLGLGNTIYF.

The rearrangement uses TRBV11-3 and TRBJ2-3; 8 nucleotides agree with TRBD2. After removal of 5 bases from V and 4 bases from J, the junction contained 11 bases not matched to a gene. Germline lookup yields CDR1 SGHNT and CDR2 YENEEA. This CDR3 has 16 amino acids. CDR3: CASSPGAGGGADTQYF. CDR3 DNA: TGTGCCAGCAGCCCAGGGGCGGGAGGAGGCGCAGATACGCAGTATTTT.

The chain combines TRBV27 with TRBJ2-7; D gene unclear. The CDR3 length is 16 residues. V was shortened by 2 bases and J by 0 bases, with 14 bases between the two germline ends. CDR1 and CDR2 from the germline V gene are MNHEY and SMNVEV (reference sequence). The CDR3: CASSLIRVRPSYEQYF. For the CDR3, the DNA is TGTGCCAGCAGTTTAATTAGGGTTCGTCCCTCCTACGAGCAGTACTTC.

The DNA for the CDR3 is TGTGCCAGCGTGTCGGGGGGCAGGGAGAACACTGAAGCTTTCTTT. Translated: CASVSGGRENTEAFF. This sequence joins TRBV5-4 and TRBJ1-1; D is perhaps TRBD1 (6 bases). Trimming stripped 7 bases from V and 1 base from J, with 17 bases between. The CDR3 sequence is 15 residues long. Germline V gene lookup returns CDR1 SGHNT and CDR2 YYREEE (reference sequence).

The chain couples TRBV19 to TRBJ1-5, with D perhaps TRBD1 (6 bases). Per germline, CDR1 LNHDA and CDR2 SQIVND (reference sequence). The CDR3 is 16 amino acids. V was clipped by 5 bases and J by 0 bases, with 14 bases between them. The DNA of the CDR3 is TGTGCCAGTAGTCCCACGGGGGGGCATAGCAATCAGCCCCAGCATTTT. Protein product: CASSPTGGHSNQPQHF.

The V and J genes are TRBV7-9 and TRBJ2-2, with a possible D match to TRBD2 (5 bases). The germline V gene has CDR1 SEHNR and CDR2 FQNEAQ (reference sequence). This CDR3 is built from 16 residues. V was pared by 5 bases and J by 3 bases, with 16 bases between. CDR3: CASSPLGGRYTGELFF. The CDR3 DNA sequence: TGTGCCAGCAGCCCCCTTGGAGGACGTTACACCGGGGAGCTGTTTTTT.

CDR3 amino acids: CASTQTPGLNEQYF. The CDR3, as DNA: TGTGCCAGCACACAGACGCCGGGGCTCAACGAGCAGTACTTC. The V and J genes are TRBV28 and TRBJ2-7; D possibly uses TRBD1 or TRBD2 (5 bases each). Germline V lookup: CDR1 MDHEN, CDR2 SYDVKM. Trimming took off 7 bases at V and 5 bases at J, with 18 bases between the two ends. The CDR3 consists of 14 residues.

The chain recombines TRBV5-1 with TRBJ2-7; 8 bases fit TRBD2. The V and J ends lost 3 bases and 0 bases, in that order; junction bases with no gene match: 8. CDR1 SGHRS and CDR2 YFSETQ come from the germline V gene. The CDR3 is 16 residues long. CDR3: CASSWSSGLRSYEQYF. CDR3 DNA: TGCGCCAGCAGCTGGTCTAGCGGGCTCCGCTCCTACGAGCAGTACTTC.

The V and J genes are TRBV30 and TRBJ1-1; D uncertain. Germline V CDR1 and CDR2: GTSNPN, SVGIG (reference sequence). V lost 5 bases to trimming and J lost 0 bases, with 7 bases between them. The CDR3 extends over 12 amino acids. CDR3 DNA sequence: TGTGCCTGGGTCCCAGTGAACACTGAAGCTTTCTTT. Translated: CAWVPVNTEAFF.

The V gene is TRBV29-1, the J gene TRBJ2-7; the D gene is possibly TRBD1 (5 bases). Looked up from germline, CDR1 is SQVTM and CDR2 is ANQGSEA. The CDR3 totals 15 residues. Trimming took off 0 bases at V and 2 bases at J, with 14 bases between the two ends. The CDR3 loop reads CSVEEDKGSPYEQYF. CDR3 in DNA: TGCAGCGTTGAAGAGGACAAGGGTAGCCCCTACGAGCAGTACTTC.